These 2 T cell receptor beta chains share one sample of origin, sequenced in a study of blood T cell repertoires in COVID-19 (dated by TCRdb to 2020 to 2022). To prepare the library, the immunoSEQ multiplex PCR assay was applied. The table was pulled from immuneACCESS by TCRdb, which kept in-frame rearrangements only. Such tables lose some clones; where checked, under half of the loss comes from unresolved V genes, and the rest has no known cause. This sample holds tens of thousands of clones; roughly 78% were observed only once. Jointly, the top ten make up 8.2% of the sample. Sequenced material: peripheral blood. Source of these receptors: a woman of 80 years or more with acute or convalescent COVID-19.

J is TRBJ2-2 and V is TRBV6-5; possibly TRBD2 for D (5 bases). Germline CDR1 reads MNHEY; CDR2 reads SVGAGI. This CDR3 spans 12 amino acids. Trimming left V 4 bases short and J 10 bases short, with 10 bases between. CDR3 sequence (DNA): TGTGCCAGCAGTTCCCAAGCGGCGGAGCTGTTTTTT. Residues: CASSSQAAELFF.

The gene calls are TRBV2 and TRBJ2-5; 10 positions match TRBD2. Per germline, CDR1 SNHLY and CDR2 FYNNEI. This CDR3 contains 16 residues. V shed 4 bases, J shed 4 bases, and the junction held 9 bases outside the gene matches. The CDR3 region has the DNA TGTGCCAGCAGTGGAGGAGCTAGCGGGAGCGGAGAGACCCAGTACTTC. It codes for CASSGGASGSGETQYF.